The present T cell receptor beta chain was sequenced within a study of control samples from healthy donors and cancer patients. The repertoire was sequenced with immunoSEQ multiplex PCR; TCRdb's copy has only in-frame clones and lacks some. The sample carries roughly 88,000 clones, about 92% recorded once. The sequence came from a man aged 18 to 35 in good health. What was sequenced was blood.

Written as DNA, the CDR3 is TGTGCCAGCAGCGTAGACGGGACTAGCGTAGATACGCAGTATTTT. Protein: CASSVDGTSVDTQYF. The V and J genes are TRBV9 and TRBJ2-3; 10 positions match TRBD2. From germline, CDR1 is SGDLS and CDR2 YYNGEE. The CDR3 is made up of 15 amino acids. Trimming removed 0 bases from V and 5 bases from J; junction bases left unmatched: 3.